Below are 18 T cell receptor beta chains sequenced from a single sample in a study of CD4 T cells in relation to SARS-CoV-2 and coronaviruses (dated by TCRdb to the early 2020s). CD4+ T cells from unexposed donors were collected before the COVID-19 pandemic (2011-2018). After less than eleven days of culture, CD4+ T cells were isolated with the EasySep CD4+ T cell isolation kit. Libraries were constructed by the immunoSEQ multiplex PCR assay. TCRdb stores this immuneACCESS table with in-frame sequences only. Part of the clones is absent; in the studies checked, under half of the shortfall reflects unresolved V genes, and no reason is known for the rest. Present in this sample are about 19,000 clones, around 81% of which were seen just once. The ten largest clonotypes hold about 11% of the sample. No cognate antigen is known for these TCRs. The specimen sequenced was CD4+ T cells from PBMCs, cultured in vitro. These receptors all stem from a human donor in good health.

A note on this clone: One end of the junction is discordant with germline, which a read error may explain. The V and J genes are TRBV4-3 and TRBJ2-2; D gene uncertain. The CDR3 totals 11 residues. Germline assignment: CDR1 LGHNA and CDR2 YSLEER. CDR3 sequence reads: CARSRRGELFF. For the CDR3, the DNA is TGCGCCAGAAGCCGCCGGGGGGAGCTGTTTTTT.

A note on this clone: One junction end disagrees with the germline gene, perhaps due to a read error. The chain links TRBV11-2 to TRBJ1-4; TRBD1 matches 8 bases. Germline V gene lookup returns CDR1 SGHAT and CDR2 FQNNGV. The CDR3 is 13 amino acids. The CDR3, as DNA: TGTGCCAGCAGCATGGACAGGGATGAACAACTGTTTTTT. Its protein product is CASSMDRDEQLFF.

The chain uses TRBV7-3 and TRBJ2-3, with 8 bases lining up with TRBD1. The J segment lost 4 bases and the V segment lost 6 bases, leaving 15 bases of the junction unmatched. CDR3 length: 17 residues. Germline V gives CDR1 SGHTA, CDR2 FQGTGA. CDR3 loop: CASSPTGGLGGPDTQYF. The CDR3 DNA is TGTGCCAGCAGTCCAACAGGGGGGCTAGGCGGCCCAGATACGCAGTATTTT. The full variable domain, rest sourced from reference TRBV7-3 and TRBJ2-3, is GAGVSQTPSNKVTEKGKYVELRCDPISGHTALYWYRQSLGQGPEFLIYFQGTGAADDSGLPNDRFFAVRPEGSVSTLKIQRTERGDSAVYLCASSPTGGLGGPDTQYFGPGTRLTVL.

V is TRBV7-2 and J is TRBJ1-2, with a weak D call TRBD1 (6 bases). V was cut by 5 bases and J by 7 bases, with 14 bases left in between. This CDR3 has 13 amino acids. The V gene's germline CDR1 is SGHTA and CDR2 FQGNSA. The chain's CDR3 is CASSVQGIGGYTF. For the CDR3, the DNA is TGTGCCAGCAGCGTACAGGGAATTGGTGGCTACACCTTC.

This clone appeared a few times. V gene TRBV4-1 combines with J gene TRBJ2-2; D could derive from TRBD1 or TRBD2 (5 bases each). CDR1 is MGHRA and CDR2 is YSYEKL in the germline V gene. V gave up 3 bases and J gave up 5 bases, with 10 bases separating them. This CDR3 comprises 14 residues. CDR3 DNA sequence: TGCGCCAGCAGCCATGTTTGGGGGACCGGGGAGCTGTTTTTT. This sequence encodes CASSHVWGTGELFF.

V gene TRBV6-1 combines with J gene TRBJ1-6; D possibly corresponds to TRBD1 (5 bases). Germline V CDR1 and CDR2: MNHNS, SASEGT. The CDR3 contains 21 residues. Trimming took off 2 bases at V and 0 bases at J, with 23 bases between the two ends. The CDR3 here is CASSENSVYRSGSSYNSPLHF. In DNA, the CDR3 is TGTGCCAGCAGTGAAAACTCGGTATACAGGTCCGGGAGCTCCTATAATTCACCCCTCCACTTT.

This clone was counted once. The V and J genes are TRBV29-1 and TRBJ2-3, with 7 bases matching TRBD2. The V segment lost 7 bases and the J segment 3 bases; nucleotides outside the gene matches: 10. The length of the CDR3 is 14 residues. The germline gives CDR1 SQVTM, CDR2 ANQGSEA. CDR3 bases: TGCAGCGGCGGTTGGGTAGCGGGTACAGATACGCAGTATTTT. Translated: CSGGWVAGTDTQYF.

This clone has a handful of counts. The V and J genes are TRBV6-5 and TRBJ1-3; the D is unclear. The CDR3 covers 15 residues. The V end lost 6 bases, the J end lost 4 bases, and 16 bases lay between the germline ends. Per the germline V gene, CDR1 is MNHEY and CDR2 is SVGAGI. This CDR3 reads CASSPDSIRGNTIYF. CDR3 DNA: TGTGCCAGCAGCCCGGACTCCATTAGGGGAAACACCATATATTTT.

The CDR3 DNA is TGCGCCAGCAGTCTTCGGGTAGGCTCTGAAGCTTTCTTT. Translating gives CASSLRVGSEAFF. The chain couples TRBV5-1 to TRBJ1-1, with D uncertain. CDR3 size: 13 residues. CDR1 and CDR2 from the germline V gene are SGHRS and YFSETQ. V gave up 5 bases and J gave up 6 bases, with 14 bases separating them.

This chain uses TRBV21-1 with TRBJ2-7; the table's D call, TRBD1, was not checked against the DNA. TRBV21-1 is given as a pseudogene. CDR3 length equals 18 residues. Here the CDR3 reads CASSKPILQGKSSYEQYF. The DNA for the CDR3 is TGTGCCAGCAGCAAACCCATCCTCCAGGGCAAAAGCTCCTACGAGCAGTACTTC.

This chain joins TRBV27 and TRBJ2-1, with D uncertain. This CDR3 spans 14 amino acids. From germline, CDR1 is MNHEY and CDR2 SMNVEV (reference sequence). Trimming took off 4 bases at V and 10 bases at J, with 17 bases between the two ends. The CDR3 here is CASSSRSYIREQFF. Written as DNA, the CDR3 is TGTGCCAGCAGTTCCCGATCGTACATACGCGAGCAGTTCTTC.

The gene calls are TRBV7-2 and TRBJ1-5; D is uncertain. V was shortened by 1 base and J by 1 base, with 8 bases between the two germline ends. CDR1 and CDR2 (germline): SGHTA, FQGNSA. This CDR3 contains 15 residues. The CDR3 protein is CASSLVWQSNQPQHF. DNA for the CDR3: TGTGCCAGCAGCTTAGTCTGGCAGAGCAATCAGCCCCAGCATTTT.

This chain links TRBV27 with TRBJ1-2, with unresolved D. Trimming left V 10 bases short and J 8 bases short, with 23 bases between. There are 14 residues in the CDR3. Germline assignment: CDR1 MNHEY and CDR2 SMNVEV (reference sequence). The CDR3, as DNA: TGTGCCACTTCCCCCTCCCGATCGTTCTGGGGCTACACCTTC. This gives the protein CATSPSRSFWGYTF.

The chain uses TRBV4-2 and TRBJ2-1, with 11 positions matching TRBD2. This CDR3 is 17 amino acids long. V shed 6 bases and J 8 bases; nucleotides not matched to a gene: 15. The V gene's germline CDR1 is LGHNA and CDR2 YNFKEQ. The CDR3 DNA is TGTGCCAGCAGTGACGTAGCGGGAGGGGGTCTTACACATGAGCAGTTCTTC. This gives the protein CASSDVAGGGLTHEQFF.

V and J are TRBV11-2 and TRBJ2-6, with D uncertain. Trimming removed 7 bases from V and 1 base from J, with 5 bases in between. Germline V gene lookup returns CDR1 SGHAT and CDR2 FQNNGV. CDR3 length: 13 residues. CDR3 DNA: TGTGCCAGCATTATATCTGGGGCCAACGTCCTGACTTTC. Amino acids: CASIISGANVLTF.

V gene TRBV7-2 combines with J gene TRBJ1-6, with D possibly being TRBD1 (5 bases). The V end lost 1 base, the J end lost 0 bases, and 7 bases lay between the germline ends. Germline V lookup: CDR1 SGHTA, CDR2 FQGNSA. The CDR3 totals 16 residues. CDR3 coding DNA: TGTGCCAGCAGCTTAGAGGGGTTCTCCTATAATTCACCCCTCCACTTT. It translates to CASSLEGFSYNSPLHF. Variable domain in full (rest from reference TRBV7-2 and TRBJ1-6): GAGVSQSPSNKVTEKGKDVELRCDPISGHTALYWYRQSLGQGLEFLIYFQGNSAPDKSGLPSDRFSAERTGGSVSTLTIQRTQQEDSAVYLCASSLEGFSYNSPLHFGNGTRLTVT.

This clone was detected once. The V gene is TRBV5-1, the J gene TRBJ2-3; the D is unclear. Trimming stripped 1 base from V and 6 bases from J, with 12 bases between. CDR1 and CDR2 from the germline V gene are SGHRS and YFSETQ. The CDR3 totals 14 residues. CDR3 region: CASSLLRPPDTQYF. For the CDR3, the DNA is TGCGCCAGCAGCTTGTTGCGACCCCCGGATACGCAGTATTTT.

The chain employs TRBV7-2 and TRBJ1-5; no clear D. The CDR3 sequence is 11 residues long. Germline loops: CDR1 SGHTA, CDR2 FQGNSA. Between the trimmed V and J ends, which lost 5 bases and 11 bases, there was a span of 10 bases. In DNA, the CDR3 is TGTGCCAGCAGCGACCGGGTGACCCAGCATTTT. Translated: CASSDRVTQHF.